The next 32 T cell receptor beta chains were all read from a single sample in a study of OX40 agonist ivuxolimab in advanced cancers. Here immunoSEQ multiplex PCR was the method, and the copy in TCRdb shows in-frame clones only, minus some. Among around 75,000 clones listed, roughly 89% were seen once. This specimen was CD4+ or CD8+ T cells sorted from blood, taken in a trial of the OX40 agonist ivuxolimab. Receptors originate from an adult with an advanced solid tumor such as melanoma, head and neck, liver or kidney cancer.

V gene TRBV5-1 combines with J gene TRBJ2-1, with 12 bases identical to TRBD2. The CDR3 covers 17 residues. Germline values: CDR1 SGHRS, CDR2 YFSETQ. The V and J ends lost 4 bases and 2 bases, in that order; junction bases with no gene match: 7. CDR3 coding DNA: TGCGCCAGCAGCGTACTAGCGGGGGGAAACGCCTACAATGAGCAGTTCTTC. Its protein is CASSVLAGGNAYNEQFF.

This clone appeared a single time. The V gene is TRBV6-1, the J gene TRBJ1-3; D remains ambiguous. Germline values: CDR1 MNHNS, CDR2 SASEGT. The CDR3 is 13 amino acids. Trimming left V 8 bases short and J 2 bases short, with 10 bases between. As DNA, the CDR3 is TGTGCCAGCGTAGGGCCGGCTGGAAACACCATATATTTT. Protein product: CASVGPAGNTIYF.

The V gene is TRBV18, the J gene TRBJ1-5, with D hard to call. The CDR3 length is 13 residues. The germline CDR1 and CDR2 sequences are KGHSH and LQKENI. Trimming took 3 bases from V and 5 from J, leaving 8 bases between them. The CDR3 nucleotides read TGTGCCAGCTCACCTTCTTCTTATCAGCCCCAGCATTTT. Residues: CASSPSSYQPQHF.

The chain joins TRBV5-4 to TRBJ2-3; 8 bases are a match to TRBD2. CDR3 length: 15 residues. V dropped 4 bases and J dropped 0; count of bases not matched to a gene: 4. CDR1 is SGHNT, CDR2 YYREEE, per germline (reference sequence). The CDR3 here is CASSLRGGSTDTQYF. The CDR3 DNA reads TGTGCCAGCAGCCTACGCGGGGGGAGCACAGATACGCAGTATTTT.

The rearrangement links TRBV30 to TRBJ1-2; 7 bases match TRBD1. J gave up 7 bases and V 6 bases, and 14 bases lay outside the gene matches. Germline assignment: CDR1 GTSNPN and CDR2 SVGIG (reference sequence). The CDR3 sequence is 14 residues long. In DNA, the CDR3 is TGTGCCTGCCTACTATCCGGGACAGTGACTGGCTACACCTTC. Amino acid sequence: CACLLSGTVTGYTF.

The sample holds a few counts of this clone. This chain links TRBV29-1 with TRBJ1-5; no reliable D call. There are 14 residues in the CDR3. V dropped 5 bases and J dropped 2 bases, with 13 bases sitting between them. Germline V gene sequence: CDR1 SQVTM, CDR2 ANQGSEA. The CDR3 sequence is CSVKAGPGNQPQHF. In DNA, the CDR3 is TGCAGCGTTAAGGCGGGTCCGGGCAATCAGCCCCAGCATTTT.

The chain carries TRBV27 and TRBJ1-4; D is unclear. With 4 bases removed from V and 1 base from J, the gap between germline ends came to 10 bases. This CDR3 has 15 residues. Germline lookup yields CDR1 MNHEY and CDR2 SMNVEV (reference sequence). CDR3 nucleotide sequence: TGTGCCAGCAGTTCTCGGTGGGAAACTAATGAAAAACTGTTTTTT. The encoded protein is CASSSRWETNEKLFF. The complete variable domain, with remaining parts taken from reference TRBV27 and TRBJ1-4, reads EAQVTQNPRYLITVTGKKLTVTCSQNMNHEYMSWYRQDPGLGLRQIYYSMNVEVTDKGDVPEGYKVSRKEKRNFPLILESPSPNQTSLYFCASSSRWETNEKLFFGSGTQLSVL.

V gene TRBV7-2 combines with J gene TRBJ1-5; D perhaps matches TRBD1 (5 bases). Germline-derived CDR1 and CDR2 are SGHTA and FQGNSA. The CDR3 consists of 14 residues. Trimming pared 5 bases from V and 5 bases from J, leaving 13 bases between. The CDR3 nucleotides read TGTGCCAGCAGCCCCCAGGGCGGGGATCAGCCCCAGCATTTT. This codes for CASSPQGGDQPQHF.

The rearrangement uses TRBV7-9 and TRBJ1-4; D uncertain. The V end lost 4 bases, the J end lost 5 bases, and 5 bases lay between the germline ends. CDR1 is SEHNR, CDR2 FQNEAQ, per germline (reference sequence). The CDR3 spans 12 residues. The CDR3 is CASSSENEKLFF. The CDR3 DNA reads as TGTGCCAGCAGCTCGGAGAATGAAAAACTGTTTTTT.

CDR3: CASSLGQAWGLYGYTF. The CDR3 bases are TGTGCCAGCAGCTTGGGACAGGCCTGGGGGCTCTATGGCTACACCTTC. The chain links TRBV5-8 to TRBJ1-2; possible D gene TRBD1, 6 bases. CDR1 is SGHTS and CDR2 is YDEGEE in the germline V gene. The CDR3 has 16 amino acids. V lost 0 bases to trimming and J lost 4 bases, with 16 bases between them.

The rearrangement uses TRBV5-1 and TRBJ2-1, with D possibly TRBD2 on 5 matching bases. Trimming removed 0 bases at V and 0 bases at J, with 10 bases between. The CDR3 runs 16 residues. Germline V lookup: CDR1 SGHRS, CDR2 YFSETQ. The CDR3 is CASSLGTASSYNEQFF. CDR3 nucleotides: TGCGCCAGCAGCTTGGGGACTGCCAGCTCCTACAATGAGCAGTTCTTC.

The genes are TRBV28 and TRBJ1-5; D gene ambiguous. V lost 3 bases to trimming and J lost 1 base, with 10 bases between them. Per the germline V gene, CDR1 is MDHEN and CDR2 is SYDVKM. The CDR3 is made up of 15 amino acids. This chain's CDR3 is CASSLMGLSNQPQHF. CDR3 sequence (DNA): TGTGCCAGCAGTTTGATGGGTCTCAGCAATCAGCCCCAGCATTTT.

The chain combines TRBV2 with TRBJ1-4; D not certain. Germline CDR1 is SNHLY and CDR2 is FYNNEI. CDR3 size: 14 residues. V dropped 7 bases and J dropped 8 bases, with 17 bases sitting between them. CDR3 nucleotide sequence: TGTGCCAGCAAGGGCGGTCCATGGGGAGAAAAACTGTTTTTT. Its translation is CASKGGPWGEKLFF.

CDR3 DNA: TGTGCCAGCAGCCTCGGATTCAGCTCCTACAATGAGCAGTTCTTC. It specifies CASSLGFSSYNEQFF. V and J are TRBV13 and TRBJ2-1, with D unresolved. The CDR3 has 15 residues. Trimming cost V 5 bases and J 0 bases, with 11 bases left between them. CDR1 is PRHDT, CDR2 FYEKMQ, per germline (reference sequence).

V is TRBV2 and J is TRBJ1-3; the match to TRBD1 covers 8 bases. The CDR3 runs 15 residues. Trimming took 6 bases from V and 4 from J; bases not matched to a gene: 8. Germline V gene data show CDR1 as SNHLY and CDR2 as FYNNEI. The CDR3 DNA follows: TGTGCCAGCAGGAGACAGGGGTTCTCCGGAAACACCATATATTTT. Amino acids: CASRRQGFSGNTIYF.

The chain joins TRBV7-6 to TRBJ2-2; 8 bases are a match to TRBD2. CDR1 is SGHVS, CDR2 FNYEAQ, per germline. The CDR3 has 16 amino acids. After removal of 5 bases from V and 5 bases from J, the junction contained 10 bases not matched to a gene. The DNA of the CDR3 is TGTGCCAGCAGCCTCGGCGCTAGCGGGCGGACCGGGGAGCTGTTTTTT. It yields the protein CASSLGASGRTGELFF. Supplemented by reference TRBV7-6 and TRBJ2-2, the full variable domain reads GAGVSQSPRYKVTKRGQDVALRCDPISGHVSLYWYRQALGQGPEFLTYFNYEAQQDKSGLPNDRFSAERPEGSISTLTIQRTEQRDSAMYRCASSLGASGRTGELFFGEGSRLTVL.

The chain combines TRBV5-1 with TRBJ2-1; 13 bases are a match to TRBD2. V was pared by 7 bases and J by 11 bases, with 6 bases of the junction left unmatched. Germline V gene data show CDR1 as SGHRS and CDR2 as YFSETQ. The CDR3 has 13 amino acids. The CDR3 sequence: CASGGLAGEKQFF. CDR3 bases: TGCGCCAGCGGCGGACTAGCGGGAGAAAAGCAGTTCTTC. Drawing the rest from reference TRBV5-1 and TRBJ2-1, the complete variable domain is KAGVTQTPRYLIKTRGQQVTLSCSPISGHRSVSWYQQTPGQGLQFLFEYFSETQRNKGNFPGRFSGRQFSNSRSEMNVSTLELGDSALYLCASGGLAGEKQFFGPGTRLTVL.

V and J are TRBV2 and TRBJ1-4, with unresolved D. Trimming cost V 3 bases and J 13 bases, with 12 bases left between them. This CDR3 spans 12 amino acids. The germline V gene has CDR1 SNHLY and CDR2 FYNNEI. CDR3 region: CASSDPDAGLFF. CDR3 nucleotides: TGTGCCAGCAGTGATCCCGACGCGGGACTGTTTTTT.

CDR3 in amino acids: CASSLERTTNEKLFF. In DNA, the CDR3 is TGTGCCAGCAGTTTAGAACGTACAACTAATGAAAAACTGTTTTTT. The genes are TRBV28 and TRBJ1-4; no clear D gene. The CDR3 has 15 amino acids. V dropped 2 bases and J dropped 0 bases, with 7 bases sitting between them. Germline loops: CDR1 MDHEN, CDR2 SYDVKM. The full variable domain, rest sourced from reference TRBV28 and TRBJ1-4, is DVKVTQSSRYLVKRTGEKVFLECVQDMDHENMFWYRQDPGLGLRLIYFSYDVKMKEKGDIPEGYSVSREKKERFSLILESASTNQTSMYLCASSLERTTNEKLFFGSGTQLSVL.

The chain is built from TRBV14 and TRBJ1-2; D may be TRBD1 (6 bases). Trimming shortened V by 1 base and J by 3 bases, and 9 bases separated the two germline ends. The CDR3 consists of 14 residues. Per the germline V gene, CDR1 is SGHDN and CDR2 is FVKESK. The CDR3, as DNA: TGTGCCAGCAGCCAAGGACAGGTCTACTATGGCTACACCTTC. This encodes CASSQGQVYYGYTF.

V is TRBV29-1 and J is TRBJ2-3; TRBD2 matches 11 bases. The CDR3 sequence is 14 residues long. CDR1 and CDR2 (germline): SQVTM, ANQGSEA. V was pared by 7 bases and J by 4 bases, with 7 bases of the junction left unmatched. The CDR3 DNA reads as TGCAGCGCCACTAGCGGGAGTTGGTCAGATACGCAGTATTTT. Protein sequence: CSATSGSWSDTQYF.

Sample share makes this clone medium-sized. The rearrangement uses TRBV13 and TRBJ1-3; D unresolved. This CDR3 spans 13 amino acids. CDR1 PRHDT and CDR2 FYEKMQ come from the germline V gene (reference sequence). V was cut by 3 bases and J by 3 bases, with 6 bases left in between. The CDR3 sequence: CASSFVGGNTIYF. Here the CDR3 DNA reads TGTGCCAGCAGCTTCGTCGGTGGAAACACCATATATTTT.

The chain carries TRBV5-1 and TRBJ2-2; D possibly uses TRBD1 or TRBD2 (5 bases each). This CDR3 is built from 15 residues. Germline V gene lookup returns CDR1 SGHRS and CDR2 YFSETQ. The germline V and J ends were trimmed by 4 bases and 1 base, with 11 bases remaining between them. CDR3 sequence (DNA): TGCGCCAGCAGCGAGGGACCGCTGAACACCGGGGAGCTGTTTTTT. Translated: CASSEGPLNTGELFF.

The chain links TRBV29-1 to TRBJ1-1; D uncertain. V lost 7 bases and J lost 1, with 13 bases in between. Germline V gene lookup returns CDR1 SQVTM and CDR2 ANQGSEA. This CDR3 is built from 13 residues. This chain's CDR3 is CSGRENQNTEAFF. The CDR3 region has the DNA TGCAGCGGTCGGGAGAACCAGAACACTGAAGCTTTCTTT.

V is TRBV25-1 and J is TRBJ1-2; no reliable D call. CDR3 length: 11 amino acids. Germline V gives CDR1 MGHDK, CDR2 SYGVNS. The ends were cut back, 7 bases at V and 5 bases at J, with 8 bases in the middle. This CDR3 reads CASTKGYGYTF. The CDR3 DNA sequence: TGTGCCAGCACCAAAGGGTATGGCTACACCTTC.

The gene calls are TRBV7-2 and TRBJ2-5, with TRBD2 matching 8 bases. Trimming at V came to 5 bases and at J to 2 bases, leaving 7 bases not matched to a gene. The CDR3 is 15 residues long. CDR1 and CDR2 (germline): SGHTA, FQGNSA. CDR3 sequence (DNA): TGTGCCAGCAGCCCCTTAGCGGGGCATCAAGAGACCCAGTACTTC. This translates into CASSPLAGHQETQYF.

The CDR3 DNA reads as TGTGCCAGCAGCCAGCAGGGAATAGCCAAAAACATTCAGTACTTC. Protein: CASSQQGIAKNIQYF. The V gene is TRBV7-9, the J gene TRBJ2-4; D perhaps matches TRBD1 (5 bases). The length of the CDR3 is 15 residues. CDR1 SEHNR and CDR2 FQNEAQ come from the germline V gene (reference sequence). Deletions cut 5 bases from V and 0 bases from J, with 11 bases between.

J is TRBJ2-2 and V is TRBV28; possible D gene TRBD2, 6 bases. V was shortened by 4 bases and J by 1 base, with 10 bases between the two germline ends. This CDR3 is 15 amino acids long. Germline V gives CDR1 MDHEN, CDR2 SYDVKM. The CDR3: CASSSLAENTGELFF. The CDR3 nucleotides read TGTGCCAGCAGTTCATTAGCGGAGAACACCGGGGAGCTGTTTTTT.

V gene TRBV2 combines with J gene TRBJ1-5; perhaps TRBD1 as D (5 bases). CDR1 is SNHLY and CDR2 is FYNNEI in the germline V gene. The V end lost 7 bases, the J end lost 2 bases, and 18 bases lay between the germline ends. The CDR3 is 16 amino acids. The CDR3 region is CASTPGSQGGNQPQHF. In nucleotides, the CDR3 is TGTGCCAGCACCCCTGGGAGCCAAGGGGGCAATCAGCCCCAGCATTTT.

The chain couples TRBV5-1 to TRBJ1-4; unclear D gene. The V gene's germline CDR1 is SGHRS and CDR2 YFSETQ. V lost 6 bases, J lost 8 bases, and 14 bases lay in between. The CDR3 is 13 amino acids. The CDR3 nucleotides read TGCGCCAGCAAGGGAGGAGACCCGGAAAAACTGTTTTTT. Translation: CASKGGDPEKLFF.

The chain couples TRBV7-9 to TRBJ1-1, with D possibly being TRBD1 (6 bases). Trimming pared 5 bases from V and 4 bases from J, leaving 17 bases between. The CDR3 runs to 15 residues. CDR1 SEHNR and CDR2 FQNEAQ come from the germline V gene (reference sequence). The DNA of the CDR3 is TGTGCCAGCAGCCCCCCCTCACAGGGAGTCACTGAAGCTTTCTTT. Translating it yields CASSPPSQGVTEAFF.

The rearrangement links TRBV2 to TRBJ1-1; D call uncertain. Trimming left V 7 bases short and J 2 bases short, with 11 bases between. The germline CDR1 and CDR2 sequences are SNHLY and FYNNEI. The length of the CDR3 is 13 residues. This chain's CDR3 is CASNRFTNTEAFF. The CDR3 nucleotides read TGTGCCAGCAACCGATTTACAAACACTGAAGCTTTCTTT.